This T cell receptor (beta chain) was observed in a study of T-cell reconstitution after alpha-beta-depleted transplantation in children. CDR1 is SQVTM, CDR2 ANQGSEA, per germline. This CDR3 is built from 10 residues. The V and J ends lost 7 bases and 5 bases respectively, with 8 bases between them. Ten or more counts support this clonotype. Antigen specificity is unknown. General study results and limits: There were some patients whose high TCRbeta diversity at day 60 came from surviving recipient T cells and thymic progenitors. Expanded clones from the graft, numbering several hundred, reportedly supplied alpha-beta T cells about two months after transplant. Counts and diversity of T cells one year after transplant came mostly from newly produced T cells.

It was with unique molecular identifiers that the TCRbeta library was prepared. One entry per CDR3 protein, called by TCRdb with MiXCR from the PCR reads. The data hold about 830,000 distinct CDR3 sequences, with around 15% observed a single time. This chain uses TRBV29-1 with TRBJ1-1, with D unclear. Specimen: PBMCs, mostly from graft donor cells, collected 360 days after TCRalphabeta/CD19-depleted stem cell transplant. The receptor was derived from a male patient between 5 and 17 years old who had a stem cell transplant for acute lymphoblastic leukemia, so the T cells may come from the graft donor. The CDR3 here is CSASGTEAFF. The CDR3 coding sequence is TGCAGCGCCTCGGGGACTGAAGCTTTCTTT.